Listed here are 14 T cell receptor beta chains from one sample, sequenced in a study of blood T cell repertoires in COVID-19. Libraries were prepared by immunoSEQ multiplex PCR; TCRdb keeps only in-frame clonotypes and omits some of them. This sample has approximately 300,000 clones, with more than 90% found just once. The sequenced sample consisted of PBMCs or T cells enriched from blood (not recorded which). The receptors derive from a man in his sixties who had recovered from COVID-19.

Turning to this clone: At one of its ends the junction is not consistent with the germline gene, which may arise from a read error. The chain couples TRBV7-7 to TRBJ2-3, with 13 bases that match TRBD2. Germline V gene data show CDR1 as SSHAT and CDR2 as FNYEAQ (reference sequence). CDR3 size: 16 residues. The CDR3 DNA follows: TGTGCTAGCAGCCCGGGACTAGCGGGGCCCACAGATACGCAGTATTTT. Translated, it gives CASSPGLAGPTDTQYF.

The gene calls are TRBV3-1 (or the pseudogene TRBV3-2) and TRBJ2-6; D gene ambiguous. Deletions cut 3 bases from V and 1 base from J, with 13 bases between. Looked up from germline, CDR1 is LGHDT and CDR2 is YNNKEL (reference sequence). The CDR3 has 17 residues. The CDR3 spells CASSHTLKHSGANVLTF. DNA of the CDR3: TGTGCCAGCAGCCATACCCTCAAACATTCTGGGGCCAACGTCCTGACTTTC.

The chain joins TRBV20-1 to TRBJ2-7; D gene unclear. The germline V gene encodes CDR1 DFQATT and CDR2 SNEGSKA (reference sequence). Trimming took 3 bases from V and 9 from J, leaving 12 bases between them. The CDR3 extends over 11 amino acids. This CDR3 reads CSASNRRGQYF. The CDR3 bases are TGCAGTGCTAGTAACCGCCGCGGGCAGTACTTC.

This clone occurred once. The chain combines TRBV6-4 with TRBJ2-1; 10 bases are a match to TRBD1. V was clipped by 6 bases and J by 1 base; unmatched bases: 3. The CDR3 has 15 amino acids. Per the germline V gene, CDR1 is MRHNA and CDR2 is SNTAGT. The CDR3 coding sequence is TGTGCCAGCAGACCGGGACAGGGGTCCTACAATGAGCAGTTCTTC. This encodes CASRPGQGSYNEQFF.

The V and J genes are TRBV2 and TRBJ1-6; 9 bases are a match to TRBD1. Trimming at V came to 4 bases and at J to 10 bases, leaving 8 bases not matched to a gene. The germline gives CDR1 SNHLY, CDR2 FYNNEI. The CDR3 runs to 15 residues. CDR3 nucleotide sequence: TGTGCCAGCAGTGGTACAGGGGGCGAAACCTCACCCCTCCACTTT. It yields the protein CASSGTGGETSPLHF.

The gene calls are TRBV10-3 and TRBJ1-2; 7 bases are shared with TRBD1. Germline CDR1 and CDR2: ENHRY and SYGVKD. The junction had 13 bases not matched to a gene; V was cut back by 10 bases and J by 8 bases. The CDR3 covers 13 residues. The CDR3 loop is CASKTGSQEGYTF. In DNA form, the CDR3 reads TGTGCCAGCAAGACAGGGTCACAGGAAGGCTACACCTTC.

The rearrangement links TRBV27 to TRBJ1-2, with D unclear. This CDR3 is 15 amino acids long. Trimming cost V 1 base and J 0 bases, with 9 bases left between them. CDR1 is MNHEY and CDR2 is SMNVEV in the germline V gene (reference sequence). The CDR3 protein is CASSLWSEANYGYTF. The CDR3 nucleotides are TGTGCCAGCAGTTTATGGAGTGAGGCTAACTATGGCTACACCTTC.

The J gene is TRBJ1-3, the V gene TRBV19; D remains ambiguous. The CDR3 extends over 11 amino acids. The germline gives CDR1 LNHDA, CDR2 SQIVND (reference sequence). V shed 11 bases and J shed 2 bases, with 7 bases lying between them. The CDR3 region is CAALAGNTIYF. The CDR3 nucleotides are TGTGCCGCGTTGGCTGGAAACACCATATATTTT.

This clone is a singleton in its sample. V usage is TRBV6-2 or TRBV6-3 and J usage is TRBJ1-1; D is unclear. V lost 0 bases to trimming and J lost 0 bases, with 11 bases between them. The CDR3 runs 16 residues. Germline lookup yields CDR1 MNHEY and CDR2 SVGEGT. CDR3 sequence reads: CASSYSTGSLNTEAFF. CDR3 coding DNA: TGTGCCAGCAGTTACTCGACTGGCAGCTTGAACACTGAAGCTTTCTTT.

The chain links TRBV19 to TRBJ2-3; D possibly corresponds to TRBD1 (6 bases). CDR1 and CDR2 (germline): LNHDA, SQIVND (reference sequence). The CDR3 has 13 amino acids. V was pared by 4 bases and J by 7 bases, with 12 bases between. The CDR3 DNA is TGTGCCAGTAGTAACCAGGGGCTGCATACGCAGTATTTT. Encoded protein: CASSNQGLHTQYF.

V usage is TRBV2 and J usage is TRBJ2-1; 8 nucleotides match TRBD1. The trim removed 6 bases at V and 8 bases at J, leaving 6 bases unmatched. Germline-derived CDR1 and CDR2 are SNHLY and FYNNEI. The CDR3 has 13 residues. The CDR3 is CASRDRVFDEQFF. In nucleotides, the CDR3 is TGTGCCAGCAGGGACAGGGTCTTTGATGAGCAGTTCTTC.

The chain employs TRBV2 and TRBJ1-2; 9 positions agree with TRBD1. V was clipped by 7 bases and J by 8 bases; unmatched bases: 8. Germline values: CDR1 SNHLY, CDR2 FYNNEI. This CDR3 contains 13 residues. The CDR3 coding sequence is TGTGCCAGCATTGGACAGGGGATCTACGGCTACACCTTC. This sequence encodes CASIGQGIYGYTF.

J is TRBJ2-7 and V is TRBV18, with TRBD1 as a possible D gene (5 bases). Trimming shortened V by 2 bases and J by 2 bases, and 13 bases separated the two germline ends. Germline V CDR1 and CDR2: KGHSH, LQKENI. The CDR3 has 15 amino acids. The CDR3 here is CASSPGTGFAYEQYF. CDR3 nucleotide sequence: TGTGCCAGCTCACCAGGAACAGGATTCGCCTACGAGCAGTACTTC.

This chain connects TRBV10-3 to TRBJ1-1, with D maybe TRBD1 (6 bases). Trimming took off 4 bases at V and 0 bases at J, with 12 bases between the two ends. The CDR3 covers 15 residues. Germline V CDR1 and CDR2: ENHRY, SYGVKD. CDR3 bases: TGTGCCATCAGTGGGGACACAGCAGTGAACACTGAAGCTTTCTTT. Protein sequence: CAISGDTAVNTEAFF.